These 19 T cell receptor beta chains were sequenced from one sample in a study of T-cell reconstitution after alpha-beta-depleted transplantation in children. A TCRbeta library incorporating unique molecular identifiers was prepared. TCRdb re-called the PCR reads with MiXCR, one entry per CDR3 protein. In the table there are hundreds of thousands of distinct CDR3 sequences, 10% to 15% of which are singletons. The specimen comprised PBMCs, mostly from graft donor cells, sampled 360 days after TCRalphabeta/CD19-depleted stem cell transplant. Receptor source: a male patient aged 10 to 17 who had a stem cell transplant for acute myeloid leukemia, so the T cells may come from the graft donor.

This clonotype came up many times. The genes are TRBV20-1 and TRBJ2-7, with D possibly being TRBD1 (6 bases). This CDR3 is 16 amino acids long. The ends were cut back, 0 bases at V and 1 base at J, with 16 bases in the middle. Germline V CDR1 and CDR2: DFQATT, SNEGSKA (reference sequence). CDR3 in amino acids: CSARDLRTVRSYEQYF. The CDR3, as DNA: TGCAGTGCTAGAGATCTAAGGACAGTACGATCCTACGAGCAGTACTTC.

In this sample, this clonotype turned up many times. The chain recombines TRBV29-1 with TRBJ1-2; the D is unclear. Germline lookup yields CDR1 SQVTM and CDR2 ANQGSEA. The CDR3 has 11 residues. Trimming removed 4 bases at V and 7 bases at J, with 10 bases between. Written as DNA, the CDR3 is TGCAGCGTTGGAAGGGAAGCTGGCTACACCTTC. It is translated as CSVGREAGYTF.

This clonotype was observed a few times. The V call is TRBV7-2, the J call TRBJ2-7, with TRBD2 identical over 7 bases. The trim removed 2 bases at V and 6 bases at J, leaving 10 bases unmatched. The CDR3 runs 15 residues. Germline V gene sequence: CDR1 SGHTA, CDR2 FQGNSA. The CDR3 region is CASSLSGTPGGEQYF. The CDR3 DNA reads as TGTGCCAGCAGCTTATCAGGGACGCCGGGGGGCGAGCAGTACTTC.

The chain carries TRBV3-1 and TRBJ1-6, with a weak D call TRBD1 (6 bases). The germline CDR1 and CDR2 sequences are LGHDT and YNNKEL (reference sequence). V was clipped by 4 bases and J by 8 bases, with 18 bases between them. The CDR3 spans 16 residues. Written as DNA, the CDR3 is TGTGCCAGCAGCCGCAATTCAGGGGTGGGGTATTCACCCCTCCACTTT. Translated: CASSRNSGVGYSPLHF.

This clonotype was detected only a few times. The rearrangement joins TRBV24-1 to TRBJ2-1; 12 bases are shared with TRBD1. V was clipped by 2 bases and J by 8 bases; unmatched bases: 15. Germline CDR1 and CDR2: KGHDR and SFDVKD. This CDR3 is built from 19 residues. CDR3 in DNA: TGTGCCACCAGTGATTCCGACCCCTGGTCCGGGACAGGGGGCCATGAGCAGTTCTTC. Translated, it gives CATSDSDPWSGTGGHEQFF.

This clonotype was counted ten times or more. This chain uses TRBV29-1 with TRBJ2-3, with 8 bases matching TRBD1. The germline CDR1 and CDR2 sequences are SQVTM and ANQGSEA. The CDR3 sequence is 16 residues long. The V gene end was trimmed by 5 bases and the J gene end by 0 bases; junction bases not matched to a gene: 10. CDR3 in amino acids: CSVRKTGGPSTDTQYF. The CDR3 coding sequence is TGCAGCGTTAGGAAAACAGGGGGACCCAGCACAGATACGCAGTATTTT.

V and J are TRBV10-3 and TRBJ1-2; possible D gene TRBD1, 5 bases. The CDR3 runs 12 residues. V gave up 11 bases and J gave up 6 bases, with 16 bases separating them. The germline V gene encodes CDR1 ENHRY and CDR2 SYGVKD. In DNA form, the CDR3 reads TGTGCCTCCGGGGGGGTTGGCGATGGCTACACCTTC. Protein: CASGGVGDGYTF.

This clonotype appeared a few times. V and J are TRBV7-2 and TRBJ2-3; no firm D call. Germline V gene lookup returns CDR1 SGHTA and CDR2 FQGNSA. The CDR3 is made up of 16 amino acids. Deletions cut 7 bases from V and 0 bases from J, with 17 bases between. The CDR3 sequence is CASIPDPPASTDTQYF. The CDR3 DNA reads TGTGCCAGCATCCCGGACCCTCCTGCTAGCACAGATACGCAGTATTTT.

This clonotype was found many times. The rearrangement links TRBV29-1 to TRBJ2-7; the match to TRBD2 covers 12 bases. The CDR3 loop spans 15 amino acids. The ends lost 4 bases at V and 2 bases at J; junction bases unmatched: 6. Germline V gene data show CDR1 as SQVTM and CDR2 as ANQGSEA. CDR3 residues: CSVGGRLAGAYEQYF. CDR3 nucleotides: TGCAGCGTTGGGGGGCGACTAGCGGGAGCCTACGAGCAGTACTTC.

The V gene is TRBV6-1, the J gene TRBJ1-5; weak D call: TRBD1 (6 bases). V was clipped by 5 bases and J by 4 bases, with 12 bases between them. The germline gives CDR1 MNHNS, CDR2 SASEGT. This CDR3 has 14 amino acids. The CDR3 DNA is TGTGCCAGCAGTCAGGACAGATCGAATCAGCCCCAGCATTTT. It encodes CASSQDRSNQPQHF.

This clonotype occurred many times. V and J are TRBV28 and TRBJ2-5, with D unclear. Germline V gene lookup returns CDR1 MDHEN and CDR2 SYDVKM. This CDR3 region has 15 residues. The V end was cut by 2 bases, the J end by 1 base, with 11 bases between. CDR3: CASSLDLPSQETQYF. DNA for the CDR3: TGTGCCAGCAGTTTAGACCTCCCCTCCCAAGAGACCCAGTACTTC.

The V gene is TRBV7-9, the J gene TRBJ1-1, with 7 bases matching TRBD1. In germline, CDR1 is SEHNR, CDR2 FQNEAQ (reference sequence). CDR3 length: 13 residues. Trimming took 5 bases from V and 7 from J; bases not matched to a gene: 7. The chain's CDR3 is CASSHTGDLEAFF. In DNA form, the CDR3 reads TGTGCCAGCAGCCATACAGGGGACCTTGAAGCTTTCTTT.

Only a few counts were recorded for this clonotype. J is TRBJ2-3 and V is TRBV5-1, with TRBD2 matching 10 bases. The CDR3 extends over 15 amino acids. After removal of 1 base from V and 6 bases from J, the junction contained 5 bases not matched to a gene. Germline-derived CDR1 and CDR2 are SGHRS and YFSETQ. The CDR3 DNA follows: TGCGCCAGCAGCTTGTCAGCGGGAGGGCTGGATACGCAGTATTTT. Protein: CASSLSAGGLDTQYF.

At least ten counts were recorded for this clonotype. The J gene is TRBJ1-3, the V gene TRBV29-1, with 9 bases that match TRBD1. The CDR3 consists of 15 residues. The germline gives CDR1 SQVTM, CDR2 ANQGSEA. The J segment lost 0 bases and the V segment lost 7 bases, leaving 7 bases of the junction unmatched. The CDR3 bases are TGCAGCGCCAGGGACAGGGAGAGCTCTGGAAACACCATATATTTT. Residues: CSARDRESSGNTIYF.

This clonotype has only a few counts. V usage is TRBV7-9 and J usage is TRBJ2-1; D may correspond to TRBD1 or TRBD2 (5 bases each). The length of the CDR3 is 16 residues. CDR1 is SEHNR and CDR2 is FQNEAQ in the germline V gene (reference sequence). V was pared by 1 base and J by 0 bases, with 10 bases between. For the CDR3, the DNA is TGTGCCAGCAGCTTAGGGGGCGGAGGCTCCTACAATGAGCAGTTCTTC. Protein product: CASSLGGGGSYNEQFF.

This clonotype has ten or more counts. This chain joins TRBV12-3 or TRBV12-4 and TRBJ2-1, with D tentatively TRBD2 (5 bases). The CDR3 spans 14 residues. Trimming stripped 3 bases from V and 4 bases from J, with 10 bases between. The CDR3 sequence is CASSFGLAYNEQFF. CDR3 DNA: TGTGCCAGCAGTTTCGGGCTAGCTTACAATGAGCAGTTCTTC.

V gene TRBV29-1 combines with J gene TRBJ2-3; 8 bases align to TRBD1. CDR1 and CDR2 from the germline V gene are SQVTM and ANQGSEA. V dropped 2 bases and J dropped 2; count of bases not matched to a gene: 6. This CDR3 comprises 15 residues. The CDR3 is CSVEQTGDHTDTQYF. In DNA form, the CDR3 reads TGCAGCGTTGAACAGACAGGGGACCACACAGATACGCAGTATTTT.

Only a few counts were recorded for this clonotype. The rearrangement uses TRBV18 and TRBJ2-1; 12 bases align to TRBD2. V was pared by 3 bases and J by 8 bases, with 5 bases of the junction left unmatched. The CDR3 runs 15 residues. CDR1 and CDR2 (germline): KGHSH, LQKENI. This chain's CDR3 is CASSPGLAGSYEQFF. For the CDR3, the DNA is TGTGCCAGCTCACCCGGACTAGCGGGATCCTATGAGCAGTTCTTC. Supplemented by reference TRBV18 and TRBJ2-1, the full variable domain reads NAGVMQNPRHLVRRRGQEARLRCSPMKGHSHVYWYRQLPEEGLKFMVYLQKENIIDESGMPKERFSAEFPKEGPSILRIQQVVRGDSAAYFCASSPGLAGSYEQFFGPGTRLTVL.

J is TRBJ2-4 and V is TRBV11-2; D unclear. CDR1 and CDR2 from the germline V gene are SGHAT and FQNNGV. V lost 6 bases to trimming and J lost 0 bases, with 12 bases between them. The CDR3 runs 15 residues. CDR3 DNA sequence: TGTGCCAGCAGGCACTACACAGAAGCCAAAAACATTCAGTACTTC. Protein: CASRHYTEAKNIQYF.